These T cell receptor beta chains were read from a single sample in a study of blood T cell repertoires in COVID-19. Sequencing was performed with immunoSEQ multiplex PCR; in TCRdb, only in-frame clones are kept and a portion is missing. In the table there are some 170,000 clones, roughly 89% of which are singletons. What was sequenced was peripheral blood. The receptors shown here come from a woman aged 45-59 years with acute or convalescent COVID-19. Each CDR3 is given with its conserved first and last residue.

CDR3 protein	V gene
CASSTRTVGELFF	TRBV14
CASSLLQGFSEQYF	TRBV11-2
CASSPPLGAGRYEQYF	TRBV18
CASSQDQAYGYTF	TRBV14
CASSQEERLAGAEQYF	TRBV4-3
CASSKESRSDEQFF	TRBV21-1
CASSVSAGMNYEQYF	TRBV9
CASSANNRGRQYF	TRBV11-2
CASSSNPFGRSTDTQYF	TRBV7-2
CSVEDGSAGTGTEAFF	TRBV29-1
CASSLALAGGPEQYF	TRBV5-1
CASNPGGGAYGYTF	TRBV2
CASRGAGGQKGGDTQYF	TRBV19
CAISTSGGAADTQYF	TRBV10-3
CASSQDLAGEAYNEQFF	TRBV4-3
CASSVPGGESNQPQHF	TRBV11-3
CSARRNGYTF	TRBV20-1
CASSFTGTANSPLHF	TRBV9
CASSEEIFAGELFF	TRBV2
CAWSSQGIEAFF	TRBV30
CASSVVPGGGNEQFF	TRBV9
CASSLAGTGNYNEQFF	TRBV5-1
CASSLEAAGASGETQYF	TRBV11-3
CASLGQANTEAFF	TRBV19
CASSPRDRNSYEQYF	TRBV19
CASSQEWQGAVNGYTF	TRBV3-1/TRBV3-2
CASSLVAGGPRQYF	TRBV5-6
CASSYGGQGIAKNIQYF	TRBV6-2/TRBV6-3
CASSVVESGFPTDTQYF	TRBV9
CATRGLGGTDTQYF	TRBV24-1
CASSQGGGTGELFF	TRBV3-1/TRBV3-2
CASSVRDRVREQYF	TRBV5-8
CASSISGAGGSMETQYF	TRBV19
CAWSDRNTIYF	TRBV30
CASSPGTGIYNEQFF	TRBV4-3
CASSWDTHAEAFF	TRBV5-1
CASSPRDWTYNSPLHF	TRBV9
CASSLLSREPSEQYF	TRBV27
CASSRIQGTYGYTF	TRBV19
CASSLPDEQYF	TRBV11-2
CASSVGGPYNEQFF	TRBV9
CASSETGTGDYGYTF	TRBV5-8
CATSDPIGVEAFF	TRBV24-1
CSARTPLEQYF	TRBV29-1
CSSSIDRSNYGYTF	TRBV29-1
CASSSPESTDTQYF	TRBV5-1
CASSLGLQETQYF	TRBV7-9
CASSYAWTVNQPQHF	TRBV6-6
CASRPLGAGSTGANVLTF	TRBV27
CASSFQWNSPLHF	TRBV11-3
CASSDPTVPGPQHF	TRBV7-2
CASRGQIEAFF	TRBV2
CASSLGGMTNTIYF	TRBV5-1
CASSILGARKDTQYF	TRBV19
CAWSVRQNYGYTF	TRBV30
CASSHVAGGSWNEQFF	TRBV14
CASSFRAGTQYEQYF	TRBV5-1
CASSPRGEQFF	TRBV2